One sample yielded the 21 T cell receptor beta chains listed below, sequenced in a study of cytomegalovirus exposure and HLA in healthy donors. The PCR made use of 60 Vbeta and 13 Jbeta primers. The assay was immunoSEQ multiplex PCR, and TCRdb's table has in-frame clones only and misses some. The repertoire includes about 63,000 clones, more than 65% of them detected once, and about 2.8% sits in the top ten. Sequences were obtained from PBMCs. These receptor sequences come from a woman aged 25 to 39 in good health and CMV-seronegative.

This chain connects TRBV9 to TRBJ2-1, with 8 bases fitting TRBD2. V lost 3 bases, J lost 5 bases, and 13 bases stayed unmatched. In germline, CDR1 is SGDLS, CDR2 YYNGEE. The CDR3 covers 17 residues. CDR3 sequence reads: CASSAGGAGFRHNEQFF. DNA of the CDR3: TGTGCCAGCAGCGCCGGGGGGGCGGGATTTCGCCACAATGAGCAGTTCTTC. The full variable domain, completed using reference TRBV9 and TRBJ2-1, is DSGVTQTPKHLITATGQRVTLRCSPRSGDLSVYWYQQSLDQGLQFLIQYYNGEERAKGNILERFSAQQFPDLHSELNLSSLELGDSALYFCASSAGGAGFRHNEQFFGPGTRLTVL.

CDR3 in DNA: TGTGCCAGTAGTATTTCGACTTGGGGGGCCGGGGAGCTGTTTTTT. Encoded protein: CASSISTWGAGELFF. This chain connects TRBV19 to TRBJ2-2; weak D call: TRBD2 (6 bases). The length of the CDR3 is 15 residues. Germline CDR1 and CDR2: LNHDA and SQIVND (reference sequence). With 3 bases removed from V and 6 bases from J, the gap between germline ends came to 14 bases.

The chain has TRBV28 and TRBJ2-7; 9 nucleotides agree with TRBD1. The CDR3 contains 14 residues. Germline V gene data show CDR1 as MDHEN and CDR2 as SYDVKM. Unmatched junction bases numbered 6, after V lost 3 bases and J lost 6 bases. DNA of the CDR3: TGTGCCAGCAGTTTTACGGACAGGGGAGGCGAGCAGTACGTC. Translating gives CASSFTDRGGEQYV.

This clone occurred a few times. The V gene is TRBV5-4, the J gene TRBJ2-5, with TRBD2 matching over 15 bases. The V gene's germline CDR1 is SGHNT and CDR2 YYREEE (reference sequence). V lost 1 base and J lost 5; bases outside the gene matches: 6. This CDR3 is 17 amino acids long. Here the CDR3 DNA reads TGTGCCAGCAGCTTGCAGACCGGGACTAGCGGGAGGGAGACCCAGTACTTC. Its translation is CASSLQTGTSGRETQYF.

The V call is TRBV19, the J call TRBJ1-6, with D uncertain. V was shortened by 9 bases and J by 0 bases, with 15 bases between the two germline ends. Germline V lookup: CDR1 LNHDA, CDR2 SQIVND (reference sequence). This CDR3 spans 16 amino acids. CDR3: CASREERSSYNSPLHF. DNA of the CDR3: TGTGCCAGCCGTGAGGAACGGAGCTCCTATAATTCACCCCTCCACTTT.

The chain couples TRBV30 to TRBJ2-3; D might be TRBD2 (5 bases). The length of the CDR3 is 14 residues. The germline V gene encodes CDR1 GTSNPN and CDR2 SVGIG (reference sequence). V dropped 2 bases and J dropped 1 base, with 10 bases sitting between them. CDR3 sequence (DNA): TGTGCCTGGAGTTCGGCGGGTGGCACAGATACGCAGTATTTT. Residues: CAWSSAGGTDTQYF.

This clone was seen only a few times. The V call is TRBV11-3, the J call TRBJ2-2; 10 bases fit TRBD1. V lost 5 bases to trimming and J lost 4 bases; unmatched junction nucleotides: 7. Germline values: CDR1 SGHNT, CDR2 YENEEA. The CDR3 extends over 16 amino acids. The chain's CDR3 is CASSHFGQGGTGELFF. In DNA form, the CDR3 reads TGTGCCAGCAGCCATTTCGGACAGGGGGGCACCGGGGAGCTGTTTTTT.

This sequence joins TRBV5-4 and TRBJ2-1; tentative D call: TRBD2 (7 bases). Trimming left V 5 bases short and J 2 bases short, with 14 bases between. The germline V gene encodes CDR1 SGHNT and CDR2 YYREEE (reference sequence). This CDR3 has 15 residues. The CDR3 region has the DNA TGTGCCAGCAGGTTAGGGGGGGCCCCCTACAATGAGCAGTTCTTC. Protein sequence: CASRLGGAPYNEQFF.

The rearrangement joins TRBV4-1 to TRBJ2-4; 10 bases map to TRBD1. The CDR3 length is 17 residues. V gave up 4 bases and J gave up 0 bases; unmatched junction bases: 6. In germline, CDR1 is MGHRA, CDR2 YSYEKL. As DNA, the CDR3 is TGCGCCAGCAGCCGAGATGGACAGGGGGGAGCCAAAAACATTCAGTACTTC. Translating it yields CASSRDGQGGAKNIQYF.

This chain joins TRBV6-1 and TRBJ2-3; 8 nucleotides line up with TRBD1. The J segment lost 1 base and the V segment lost 4 bases, leaving 4 bases of the junction unmatched. CDR3 size: 15 residues. The germline V gene encodes CDR1 MNHNS and CDR2 SASEGT. For the CDR3, the DNA is TGTGCCAGCAGTGTCTACAGGGGGGGCACAGATACGCAGTATTTT. It specifies CASSVYRGGTDTQYF.

The chain uses TRBV5-6 and TRBJ1-1; possible D gene TRBD1, 5 bases. This CDR3 comprises 13 residues. Germline loops: CDR1 SGHDT, CDR2 YYEEEE. The V and J ends lost 3 bases and 6 bases respectively, with 12 bases between them. In DNA form, the CDR3 reads TGTGCCAGCAGCTGGGGGGTTCAGGCTGAAGCTTTCTTT. It specifies CASSWGVQAEAFF.

This chain uses TRBV28 with TRBJ2-5, with D possibly matching TRBD1 (5 bases). The germline V gene encodes CDR1 MDHEN and CDR2 SYDVKM. The V and J ends lost 3 bases and 5 bases respectively, with 13 bases between them. The CDR3 runs 14 residues. The CDR3 DNA sequence: TGTGCCAGCAGTTTGGTGGCAGGGTTTGAGACCCAGTACTTC. Its protein product is CASSLVAGFETQYF.

This clone was seen a handful of times. This chain joins TRBV2 and TRBJ1-5; D not certain. The CDR3 is made up of 18 amino acids. V lost 2 bases to trimming and J lost 2 bases, with 19 bases between them. Germline V gives CDR1 SNHLY, CDR2 FYNNEI. The CDR3 here is CASSEFGLGTGGNQPQHF. DNA of the CDR3: TGTGCCAGCAGTGAATTCGGACTGGGTACGGGCGGCAATCAGCCCCAGCATTTT.

The J gene is TRBJ2-1, the V gene TRBV4-1, with D perhaps TRBD2 (5 bases). This CDR3 has 13 residues. In germline, CDR1 is MGHRA, CDR2 YSYEKL. V lost 3 bases and J 9 bases, leaving 12 bases between the germline ends. The CDR3 DNA reads as TGCGCCAGCAGCCAGGCAGGACTTGCTGAGCAGTTCTTC. The encoded protein is CASSQAGLAEQFF.

The chain combines TRBV6-1 with TRBJ2-3; no clear D gene. CDR1 is MNHNS and CDR2 is SASEGT in the germline V gene. The CDR3 covers 14 residues. The V end was cut by 2 bases, the J end by 1 base, with 7 bases between. DNA for the CDR3: TGTGCCAGCAGTGAACACAGCCGCACAGATACGCAGTATTTT. This sequence encodes CASSEHSRTDTQYF.

This clone has only a few counts. The chain recombines TRBV29-1 with TRBJ2-1; TRBD2 matches at 10 bases. The CDR3 spans 15 residues. The germline gives CDR1 SQVTM, CDR2 ANQGSEA. The V and J ends lost 3 bases and 4 bases, in that order; junction bases with no gene match: 6. This chain's CDR3 is CSVDPSSGSYNEQFF. For the CDR3, the DNA is TGCAGCGTTGACCCCTCTAGCGGGAGTTACAATGAGCAGTTCTTC.

The chain employs TRBV4-1 and TRBJ1-4; 12 nucleotides match TRBD1. Trimming cost V 4 bases and J 5 bases; bases outside gene matches: 8. Germline CDR1 and CDR2: MGHRA and YSYEKL. CDR3 size: 17 residues. CDR3 DNA: TGCGCCAGCAGCCGACCGGGACAGGGGGCGCGGAATGAAAAACTGTTTTTT. Encoded protein: CASSRPGQGARNEKLFF.

This chain links TRBV6-1 with TRBJ1-1, with TRBD1 as a possible D gene (6 bases). Germline CDR1 is MNHNS and CDR2 is SASEGT. The CDR3 extends over 15 amino acids. Trimming removed 4 bases at V and 1 base at J, with 13 bases between. CDR3 sequence reads: CASSGLQGRNTEAFF. The CDR3 DNA is TGTGCCAGCAGTGGCTTACAGGGAAGGAACACTGAAGCTTTCTTT.

This clone showed up just a few times. The chain links TRBV5-1 to TRBJ2-3, with 7 positions matching TRBD1. The V segment lost 2 bases and the J segment 3 bases; nucleotides outside the gene matches: 6. The CDR3 is 15 amino acids. Germline loops: CDR1 SGHRS, CDR2 YFSETQ. The CDR3 sequence is CASSFRGQFTDTQYF. Here the CDR3 DNA reads TGCGCCAGCAGCTTTCGGGGACAGTTTACAGATACGCAGTATTTT.

The CDR3 reads CASSGQGSSYNSPLHF. The DNA of the CDR3 is TGTGCCAGCAGTGGACAGGGGAGCTCCTATAATTCACCCCTCCACTTT. The chain joins TRBV25-1 to TRBJ1-6; 8 positions agree with TRBD1. Germline CDR1 MGHDK, CDR2 SYGVNS. V shed 4 bases and J 0 bases; nucleotides not matched to a gene: 2. This CDR3 has 16 residues.

This chain joins TRBV9 and TRBJ1-1; the D gene is possibly TRBD1 (6 bases). V lost 3 bases to trimming and J lost 2 bases, with 11 bases between them. Germline-derived CDR1 and CDR2 are SGDLS and YYNGEE. The CDR3 extends over 14 amino acids. The CDR3 loop is CASSAGTLNTEAFF. CDR3 bases: TGTGCCAGCAGCGCCGGGACATTAAACACTGAAGCTTTCTTT.